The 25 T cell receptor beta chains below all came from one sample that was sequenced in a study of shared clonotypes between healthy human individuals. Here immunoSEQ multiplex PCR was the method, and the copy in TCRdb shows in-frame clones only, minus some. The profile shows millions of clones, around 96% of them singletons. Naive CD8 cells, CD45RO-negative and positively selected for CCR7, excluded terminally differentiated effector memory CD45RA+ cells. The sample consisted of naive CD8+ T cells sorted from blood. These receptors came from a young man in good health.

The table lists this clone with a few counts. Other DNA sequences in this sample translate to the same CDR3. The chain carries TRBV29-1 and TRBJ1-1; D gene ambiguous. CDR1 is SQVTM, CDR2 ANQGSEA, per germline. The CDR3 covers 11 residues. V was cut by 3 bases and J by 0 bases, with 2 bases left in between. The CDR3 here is CSVELNTEAFF. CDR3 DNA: TGCAGCGTTGAGCTGAACACTGAAGCTTTCTTT.

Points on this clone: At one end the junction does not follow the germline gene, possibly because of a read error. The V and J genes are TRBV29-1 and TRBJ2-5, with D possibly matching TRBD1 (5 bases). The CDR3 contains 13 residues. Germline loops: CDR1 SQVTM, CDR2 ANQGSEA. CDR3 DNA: TGCAGCGTTAGGGGCGTTTACGGAGAGAACCAGTACTTC. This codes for CSVRGVYGENQYF.

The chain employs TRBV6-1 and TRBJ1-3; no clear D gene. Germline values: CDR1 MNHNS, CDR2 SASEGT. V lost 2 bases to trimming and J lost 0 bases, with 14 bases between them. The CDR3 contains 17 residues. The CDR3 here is CASSEIVTPSSGNTIYF. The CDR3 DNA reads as TGTGCCAGCAGTGAAATCGTCACTCCGAGCTCTGGAAACACCATATATTTT.

This CDR3 reads CAWSPGTATNQPQHF. The CDR3 DNA is TGTGCCTGGAGTCCCGGGACGGCTACCAATCAGCCCCAGCATTTT. This chain connects TRBV30 to TRBJ1-5, with D possibly TRBD1 on 5 matching bases. V was cut by 2 bases and J by 3 bases, with 14 bases left in between. Germline values: CDR1 GTSNPN, CDR2 SVGIG (reference sequence). The CDR3 has 15 amino acids. Together with reference TRBV30 and TRBJ1-5, the CDR3 gives the full variable domain: SQTIHQWPATLVQPVGSPLSLECTVEGTSNPNLYWYRQAAGRGLQLLFYSVGIGQISSEVPQNLSASRPQDRQFILSSKKLLLSDSGFYLCAWSPGTATNQPQHFGDGTRLSIL.

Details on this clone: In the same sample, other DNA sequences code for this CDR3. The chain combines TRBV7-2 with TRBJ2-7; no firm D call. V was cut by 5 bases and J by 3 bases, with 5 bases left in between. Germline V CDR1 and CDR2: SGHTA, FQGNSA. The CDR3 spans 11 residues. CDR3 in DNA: TGTGCCAGCAGCCCGGGCTACGAGCAGTACTTC. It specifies CASSPGYEQYF.

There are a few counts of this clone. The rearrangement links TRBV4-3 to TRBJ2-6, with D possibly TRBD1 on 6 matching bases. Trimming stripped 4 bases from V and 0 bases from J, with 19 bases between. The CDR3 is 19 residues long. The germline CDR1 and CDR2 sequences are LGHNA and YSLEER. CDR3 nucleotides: TGCGCCAGCAGCCCCCTCTGGGACACTTTCCTCTCTGGGGCCAACGTCCTGACTTTC. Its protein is CASSPLWDTFLSGANVLTF.

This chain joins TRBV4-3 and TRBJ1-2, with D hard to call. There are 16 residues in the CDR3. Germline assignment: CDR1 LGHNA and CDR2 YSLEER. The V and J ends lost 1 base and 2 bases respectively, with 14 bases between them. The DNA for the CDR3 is TGCGCCAGCAGCCAAGGCCCCCGGGATATAAACTATGGCTACACCTTC. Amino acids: CASSQGPRDINYGYTF.

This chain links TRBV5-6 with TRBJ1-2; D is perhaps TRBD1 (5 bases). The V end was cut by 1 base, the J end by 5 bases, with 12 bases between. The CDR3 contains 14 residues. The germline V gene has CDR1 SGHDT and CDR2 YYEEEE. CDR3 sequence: CASSLSGTTYGYTF. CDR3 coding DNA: TGTGCCAGCAGCTTGTCCGGGACCACGTATGGCTACACCTTC.

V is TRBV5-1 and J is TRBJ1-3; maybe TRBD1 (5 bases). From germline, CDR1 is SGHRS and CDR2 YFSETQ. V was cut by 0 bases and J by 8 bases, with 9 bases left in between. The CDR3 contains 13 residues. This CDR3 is CASSLAGSDTIYF. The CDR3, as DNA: TGCGCCAGCAGCTTGGCAGGGAGTGACACCATATATTTT. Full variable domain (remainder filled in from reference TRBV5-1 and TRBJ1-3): KAGVTQTPRYLIKTRGQQVTLSCSPISGHRSVSWYQQTPGQGLQFLFEYFSETQRNKGNFPGRFSGRQFSNSRSEMNVSTLELGDSALYLCASSLAGSDTIYFGEGSWLTVV.

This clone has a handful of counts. The CDR3 bases are TGTGCCAGCAGTCCTGGGACAGGGGGAGGAGCTGGCTACACCTTC. Protein sequence: CASSPGTGGGAGYTF. V gene TRBV6-5 combines with J gene TRBJ1-2; 11 bases line up with TRBD1. The CDR3 loop spans 15 amino acids. The V gene's germline CDR1 is MNHEY and CDR2 SVGAGI. V trimming: 5 bases; J trimming: 7 bases; junction bases outside the gene matches: 9.

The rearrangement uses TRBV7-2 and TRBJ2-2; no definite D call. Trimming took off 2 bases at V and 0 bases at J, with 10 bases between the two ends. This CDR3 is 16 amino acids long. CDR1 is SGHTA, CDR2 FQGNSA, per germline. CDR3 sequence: CASSLIYRPNTGELFF. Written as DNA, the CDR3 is TGTGCCAGCAGCTTAATCTACAGACCGAACACCGGGGAGCTGTTTTTT.

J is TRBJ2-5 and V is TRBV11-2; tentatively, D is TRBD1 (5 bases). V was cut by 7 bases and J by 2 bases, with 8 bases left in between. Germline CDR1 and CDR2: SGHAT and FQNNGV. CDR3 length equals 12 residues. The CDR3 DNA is TGTGCCAGCAAGGGGTTGCAAGAGACCCAGTACTTC. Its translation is CASKGLQETQYF.

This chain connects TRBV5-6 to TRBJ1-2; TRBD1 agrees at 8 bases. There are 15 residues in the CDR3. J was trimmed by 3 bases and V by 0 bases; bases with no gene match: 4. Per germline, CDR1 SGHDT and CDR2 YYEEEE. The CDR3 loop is CASSLVDRGDYGYTF. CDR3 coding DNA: TGTGCCAGCAGCTTGGTCGACAGGGGAGACTATGGCTACACCTTC. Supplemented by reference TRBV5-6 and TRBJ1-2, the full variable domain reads DAGVTQSPTHLIKTRGQQVTLRCSPKSGHDTVSWYQQALGQGPQFIFQYYEEEERQRGNFPDRFSGHQFPNYSSELNVNALLLGDSALYLCASSLVDRGDYGYTFGSGTRLTVV.

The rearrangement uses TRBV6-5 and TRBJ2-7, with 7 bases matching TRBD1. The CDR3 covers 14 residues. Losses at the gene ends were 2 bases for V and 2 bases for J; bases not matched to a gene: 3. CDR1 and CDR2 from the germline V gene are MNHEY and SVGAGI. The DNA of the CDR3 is TGTGCCAGCAGTTACGATCAGGGGGCCTACGAGCAGTACTTC. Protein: CASSYDQGAYEQYF.

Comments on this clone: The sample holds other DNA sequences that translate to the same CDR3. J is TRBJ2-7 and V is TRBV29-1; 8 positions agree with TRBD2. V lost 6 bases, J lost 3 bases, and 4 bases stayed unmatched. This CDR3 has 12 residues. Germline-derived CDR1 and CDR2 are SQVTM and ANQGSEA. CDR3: CSVGTSSYEQYF. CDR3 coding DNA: TGCAGCGTGGGGACTAGTAGCTACGAGCAGTACTTC.

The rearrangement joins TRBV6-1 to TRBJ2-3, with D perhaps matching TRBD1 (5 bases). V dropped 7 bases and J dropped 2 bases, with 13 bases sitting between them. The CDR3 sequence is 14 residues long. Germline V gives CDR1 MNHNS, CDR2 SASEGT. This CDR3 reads CASIITGNTDTQYF. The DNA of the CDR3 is TGTGCCAGCATTATTACAGGCAACACAGATACGCAGTATTTT.

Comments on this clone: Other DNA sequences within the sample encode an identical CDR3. The chain's CDR3 is CASSSDRGLYEQYF. Written as DNA, the CDR3 is TGTGCCAGCAGCTCGGACAGGGGGCTCTACGAGCAGTACTTC. The rearrangement links TRBV2 to TRBJ2-7; 11 nucleotides match TRBD1. The CDR3 has 14 residues. V shed 6 bases, J shed 3 bases, and the junction held 4 bases outside the gene matches. Per germline, CDR1 SNHLY and CDR2 FYNNEI.

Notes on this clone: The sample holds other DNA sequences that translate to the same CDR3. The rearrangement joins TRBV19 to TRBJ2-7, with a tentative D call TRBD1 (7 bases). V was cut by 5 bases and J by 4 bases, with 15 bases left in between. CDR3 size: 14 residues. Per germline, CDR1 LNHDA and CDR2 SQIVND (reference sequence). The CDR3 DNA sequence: TGTGCCAGTAGTTCCGCAGGGGGGCGGTACGAGCAGTACTTC. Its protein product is CASSSAGGRYEQYF. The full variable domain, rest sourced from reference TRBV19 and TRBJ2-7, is DGGITQSPKYLFRKEGQNVTLSCEQNLNHDAMYWYRQDPGQGLRLIYYSQIVNDFQKGDIAEGYSVSREKKESFPLTVTSAQKNPTAFYLCASSSAGGRYEQYFGPGTRLTVT.

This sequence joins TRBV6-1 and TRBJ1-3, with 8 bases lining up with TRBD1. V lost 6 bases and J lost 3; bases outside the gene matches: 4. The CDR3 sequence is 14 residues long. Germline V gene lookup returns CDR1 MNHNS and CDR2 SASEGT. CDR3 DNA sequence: TGTGCCAGCAGGACAGGGGAAGATGGAAACACCATATATTTT. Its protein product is CASRTGEDGNTIYF.

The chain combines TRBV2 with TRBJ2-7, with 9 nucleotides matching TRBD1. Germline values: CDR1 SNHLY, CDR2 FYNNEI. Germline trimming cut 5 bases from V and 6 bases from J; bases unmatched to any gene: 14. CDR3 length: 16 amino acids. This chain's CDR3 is CASSLNRDRVNFEQYF. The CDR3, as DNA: TGTGCCAGCAGTCTCAACCGGGACAGGGTTAATTTCGAGCAGTACTTC. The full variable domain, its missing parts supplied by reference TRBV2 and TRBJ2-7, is EPEVTQTPSHQVTQMGQEVILRCVPISNHLYFYWYRQILGQKVEFLVSFYNNEISEKSEIFDDQFSVERPDGSNFTLKIRSTKLEDSAMYFCASSLNRDRVNFEQYFGPGTRLTVT.

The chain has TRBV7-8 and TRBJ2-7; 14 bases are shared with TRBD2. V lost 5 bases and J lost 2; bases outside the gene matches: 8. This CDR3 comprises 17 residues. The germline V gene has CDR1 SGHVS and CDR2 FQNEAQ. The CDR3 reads CASSPKGTSGSAYEQYF. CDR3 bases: TGTGCCAGCAGCCCAAAGGGGACTAGCGGGAGCGCCTACGAGCAGTACTTC.

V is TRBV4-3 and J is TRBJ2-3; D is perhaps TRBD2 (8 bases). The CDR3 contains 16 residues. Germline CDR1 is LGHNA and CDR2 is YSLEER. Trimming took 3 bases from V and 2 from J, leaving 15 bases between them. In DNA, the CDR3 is TGCGCCAGCAGCCACCTCCGGGAGGGGGCCACAGATACGCAGTATTTT. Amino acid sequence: CASSHLREGATDTQYF.

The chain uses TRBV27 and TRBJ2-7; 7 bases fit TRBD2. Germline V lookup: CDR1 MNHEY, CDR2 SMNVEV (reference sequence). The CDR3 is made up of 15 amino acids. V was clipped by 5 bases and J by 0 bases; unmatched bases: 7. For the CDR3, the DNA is TGTGCCAGCAGTGTGGGACTACCAAGCTCCTACGAGCAGTACTTC. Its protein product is CASSVGLPSSYEQYF.

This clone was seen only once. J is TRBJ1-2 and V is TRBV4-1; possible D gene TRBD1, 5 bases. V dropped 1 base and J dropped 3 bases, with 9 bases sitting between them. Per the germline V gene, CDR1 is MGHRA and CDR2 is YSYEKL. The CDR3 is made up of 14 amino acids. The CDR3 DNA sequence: TGCGCCAGCAGCCAAGTCGGGGGTCACTATGGCTACACCTTC. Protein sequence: CASSQVGGHYGYTF.

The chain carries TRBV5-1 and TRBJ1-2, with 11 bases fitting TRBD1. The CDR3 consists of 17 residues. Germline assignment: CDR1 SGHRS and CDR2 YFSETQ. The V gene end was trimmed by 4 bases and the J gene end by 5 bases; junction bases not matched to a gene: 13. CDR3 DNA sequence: TGCGCCAGCAGCCCCGAGAAAGGACAGGGGGCATTGTATGGCTACACCTTC. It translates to CASSPEKGQGALYGYTF.